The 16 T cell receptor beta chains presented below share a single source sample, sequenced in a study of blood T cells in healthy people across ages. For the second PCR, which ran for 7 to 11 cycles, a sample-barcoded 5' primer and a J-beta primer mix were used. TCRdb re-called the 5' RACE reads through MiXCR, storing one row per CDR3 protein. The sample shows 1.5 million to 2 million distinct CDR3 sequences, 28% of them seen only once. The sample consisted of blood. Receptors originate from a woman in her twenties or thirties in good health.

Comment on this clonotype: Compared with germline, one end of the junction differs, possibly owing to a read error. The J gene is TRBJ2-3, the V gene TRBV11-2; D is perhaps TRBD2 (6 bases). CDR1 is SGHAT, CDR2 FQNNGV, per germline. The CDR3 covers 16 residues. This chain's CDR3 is CVSSLGAGTSTDTQYF. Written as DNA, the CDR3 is TGTGTCAGCAGCTTAGGGGCGGGAACCAGCACAGATACGCAGTATTTT.

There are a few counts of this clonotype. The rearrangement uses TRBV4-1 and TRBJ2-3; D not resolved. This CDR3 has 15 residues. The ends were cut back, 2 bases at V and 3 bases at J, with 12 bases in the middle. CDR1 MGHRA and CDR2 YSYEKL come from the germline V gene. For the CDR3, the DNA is TGCGCCAGCAGCCAACCCGTGGCTACTACAGATACGCAGTATTTT. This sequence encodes CASSQPVATTDTQYF.

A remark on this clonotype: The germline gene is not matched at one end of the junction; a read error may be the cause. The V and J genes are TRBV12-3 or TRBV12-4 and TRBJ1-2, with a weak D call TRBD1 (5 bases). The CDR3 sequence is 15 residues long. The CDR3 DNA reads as TGTGTCAGCAGTCACCAACAGGTACCAGTCTATGGCTACACCTTC. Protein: CVSSHQQVPVYGYTF.

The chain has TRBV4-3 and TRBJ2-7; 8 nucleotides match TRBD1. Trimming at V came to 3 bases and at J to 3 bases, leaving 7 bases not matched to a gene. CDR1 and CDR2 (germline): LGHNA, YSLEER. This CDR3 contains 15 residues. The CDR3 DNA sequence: TGCGCCAGCAGCCACGGACAGGGTGGCGGCTACGAGCAGTACTTC. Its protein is CASSHGQGGGYEQYF.

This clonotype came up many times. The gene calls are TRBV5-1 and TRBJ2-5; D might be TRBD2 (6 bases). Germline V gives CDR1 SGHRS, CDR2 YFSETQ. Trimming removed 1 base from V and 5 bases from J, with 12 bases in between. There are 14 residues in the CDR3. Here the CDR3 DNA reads TGCGCCAGCAGCTTGAGGCCCGGAGGGGAGACCCAGTACTTC. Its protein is CASSLRPGGETQYF. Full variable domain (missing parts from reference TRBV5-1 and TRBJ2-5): KAGVTQTPRYLIKTRGQQVTLSCSPISGHRSVSWYQQTPGQGLQFLFEYFSETQRNKGNFPGRFSGRQFSNSRSEMNVSTLELGDSALYLCASSLRPGGETQYFGPGTRLLVL.

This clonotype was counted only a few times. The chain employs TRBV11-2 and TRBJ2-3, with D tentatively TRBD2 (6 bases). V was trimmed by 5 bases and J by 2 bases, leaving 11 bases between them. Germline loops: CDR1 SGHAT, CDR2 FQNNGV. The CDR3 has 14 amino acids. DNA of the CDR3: TGTGCCAGCAGCACACGGGACTCCACAGATACGCAGTATTTT. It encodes CASSTRDSTDTQYF. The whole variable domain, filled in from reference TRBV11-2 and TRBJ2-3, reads EAGVAQSPRYKIIEKRQSVAFWCNPISGHATLYWYQQILGQGPKLLIQFQNNGVVDDSQLPKDRFSAERLKGVDSTLKIQPAKLEDSAVYLCASSTRDSTDTQYFGPGTRLTVL.

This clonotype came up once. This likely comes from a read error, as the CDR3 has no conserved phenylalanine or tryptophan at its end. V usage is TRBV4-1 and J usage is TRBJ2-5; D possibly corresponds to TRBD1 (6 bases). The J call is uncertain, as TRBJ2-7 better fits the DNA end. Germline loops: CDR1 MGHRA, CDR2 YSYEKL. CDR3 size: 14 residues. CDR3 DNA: TGCGCCAGCAGCCAGGTACAGGGTTCGTACGAGCAGTACTTG. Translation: CASSQVQGSYEQYL.

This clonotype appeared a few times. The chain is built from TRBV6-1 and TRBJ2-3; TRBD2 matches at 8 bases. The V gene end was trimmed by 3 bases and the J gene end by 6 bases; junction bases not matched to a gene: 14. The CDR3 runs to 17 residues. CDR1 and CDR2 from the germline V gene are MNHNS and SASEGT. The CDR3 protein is CASSEQTSEGLRDTQYF. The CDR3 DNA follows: TGTGCCAGCAGTGAGCAGACTAGCGAGGGACTAAGGGATACGCAGTATTTT.

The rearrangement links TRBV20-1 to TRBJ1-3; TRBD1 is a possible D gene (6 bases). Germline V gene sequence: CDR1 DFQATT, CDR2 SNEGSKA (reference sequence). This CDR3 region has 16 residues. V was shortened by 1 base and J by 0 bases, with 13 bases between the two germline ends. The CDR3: CSARGFGQFSGNTIYF. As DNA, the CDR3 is TGCAGTGCTAGAGGATTCGGACAGTTCTCTGGAAACACCATATATTTT.

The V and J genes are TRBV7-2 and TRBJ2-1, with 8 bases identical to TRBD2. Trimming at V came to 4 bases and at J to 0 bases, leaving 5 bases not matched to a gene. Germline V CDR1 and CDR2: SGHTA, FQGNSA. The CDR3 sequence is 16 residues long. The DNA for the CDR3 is TGTGCCAGCAGCTCGACTAGCGAGGTCTCCTACAATGAGCAGTTCTTC. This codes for CASSSTSEVSYNEQFF.

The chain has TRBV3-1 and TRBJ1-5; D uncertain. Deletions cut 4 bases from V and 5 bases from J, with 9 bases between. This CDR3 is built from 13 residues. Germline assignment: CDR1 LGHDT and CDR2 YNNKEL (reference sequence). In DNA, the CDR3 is TGTGCCAGCAGCCCGACCATTTATCAGCCCCAGCATTTT. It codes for CASSPTIYQPQHF.

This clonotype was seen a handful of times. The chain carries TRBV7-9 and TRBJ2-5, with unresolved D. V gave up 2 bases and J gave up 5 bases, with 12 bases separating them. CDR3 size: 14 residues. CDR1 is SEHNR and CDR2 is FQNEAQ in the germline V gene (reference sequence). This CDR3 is CASSLNWRFETQYF. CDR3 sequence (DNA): TGTGCCAGCAGCTTAAACTGGAGATTCGAGACCCAGTACTTC.

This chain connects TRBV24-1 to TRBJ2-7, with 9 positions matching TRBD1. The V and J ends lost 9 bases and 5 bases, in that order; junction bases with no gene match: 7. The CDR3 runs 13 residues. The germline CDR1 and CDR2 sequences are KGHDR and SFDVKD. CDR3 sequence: CATSGTGSHEQYF. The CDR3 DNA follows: TGTGCCACCTCCGGGACAGGGTCCCACGAGCAGTACTTC.

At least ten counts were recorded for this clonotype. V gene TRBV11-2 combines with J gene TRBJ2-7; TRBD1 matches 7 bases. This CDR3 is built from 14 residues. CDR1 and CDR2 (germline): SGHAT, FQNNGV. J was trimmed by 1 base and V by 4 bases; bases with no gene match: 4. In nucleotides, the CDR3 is TGTGCCAGCAGCTGGGAGACAGGGTCCTACGAGCAGTACTTC. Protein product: CASSWETGSYEQYF.

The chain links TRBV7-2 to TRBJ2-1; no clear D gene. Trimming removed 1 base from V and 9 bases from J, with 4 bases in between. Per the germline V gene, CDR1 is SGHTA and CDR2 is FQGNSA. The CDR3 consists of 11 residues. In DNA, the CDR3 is TGTGCCAGCAGCTTAGTTTTTGAGCAGTTCTTC. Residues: CASSLVFEQFF.

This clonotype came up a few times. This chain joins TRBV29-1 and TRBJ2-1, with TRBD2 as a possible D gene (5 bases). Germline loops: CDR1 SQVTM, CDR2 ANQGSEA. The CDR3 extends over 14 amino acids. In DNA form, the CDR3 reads TGCACAACCTTACTAGTTAGCTCCTACAATGAGCAGTTCTTC. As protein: CTTLLVSSYNEQFF.